This T cell receptor (beta chain) was recovered during a study of glioma-infiltrating T cells. Using RNA template, CDR3s of TCR alpha and beta were amplified with iRepertoire arm-PCR. MiXCR, applied by TCRdb to the multiplex PCR reads, yields one record per CDR3 protein. The repertoire has around 150,000 distinct CDR3 sequences, around 40% of them found once; the top ten carry around 18%. This clonotype was counted a few times. Per the germline V gene, CDR1 is MNHEY and CDR2 is SVGEGT. Trimming removed 2 bases at V and 0 bases at J, with 11 bases between. This CDR3 has 15 residues. This clonotype originated in a human donor with low-grade glioma or glioblastoma, undergoing nonglioma brain surgery, or in good health (not recorded which). Sequenced: glioma tissue, nonneoplastic brain tissue, or PBMCs (not recorded which). The chain links TRBV6-2 or TRBV6-3 to TRBJ2-7; D might be TRBD1 (6 bases). CDR3 loop: CASSYQGYLSYEQYF. In nucleotides, the CDR3 is TGTGCCAGCAGTTACCAGGGGTACCTCTCCTACGAGCAGTACTTC.